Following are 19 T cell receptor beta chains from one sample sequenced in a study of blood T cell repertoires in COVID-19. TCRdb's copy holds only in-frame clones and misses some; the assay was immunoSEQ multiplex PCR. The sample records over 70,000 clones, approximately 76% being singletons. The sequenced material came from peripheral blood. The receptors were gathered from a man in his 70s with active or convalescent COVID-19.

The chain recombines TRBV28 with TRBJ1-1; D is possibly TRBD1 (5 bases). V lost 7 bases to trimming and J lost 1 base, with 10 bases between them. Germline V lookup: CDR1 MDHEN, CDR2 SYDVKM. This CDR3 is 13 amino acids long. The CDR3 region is CASIDSTNTEAFF. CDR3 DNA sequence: TGTGCCAGCATCGACAGTACGAACACTGAAGCTTTCTTT.

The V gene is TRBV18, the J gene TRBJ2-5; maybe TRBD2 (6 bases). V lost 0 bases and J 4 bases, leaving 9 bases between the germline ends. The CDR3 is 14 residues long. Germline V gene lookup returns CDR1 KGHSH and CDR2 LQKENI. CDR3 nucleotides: TGTGCCAGCTCACCACCGATGGGGGGAGAGACCCAGTACTTC. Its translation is CASSPPMGGETQYF.

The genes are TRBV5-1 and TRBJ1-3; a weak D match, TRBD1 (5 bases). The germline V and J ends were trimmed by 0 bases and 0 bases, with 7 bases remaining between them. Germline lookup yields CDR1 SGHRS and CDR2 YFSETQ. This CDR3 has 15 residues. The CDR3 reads CASSLGQNSGNTIYF. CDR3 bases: TGCGCCAGCAGCTTGGGACAGAACTCTGGAAACACCATATATTTT.

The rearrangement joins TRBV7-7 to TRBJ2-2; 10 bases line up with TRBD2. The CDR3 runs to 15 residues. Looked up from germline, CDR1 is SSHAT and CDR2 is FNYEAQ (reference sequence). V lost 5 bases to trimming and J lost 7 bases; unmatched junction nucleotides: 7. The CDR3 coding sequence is TGTGCCAGCAGCGCAGCGGGGGGGCACGGCGGGGAGCTGTTTTTT. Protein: CASSAAGGHGGELFF.

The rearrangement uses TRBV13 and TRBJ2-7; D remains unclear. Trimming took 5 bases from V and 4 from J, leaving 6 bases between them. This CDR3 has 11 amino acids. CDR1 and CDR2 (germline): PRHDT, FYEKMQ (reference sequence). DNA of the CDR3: TGTGCCAGCAGCCAGGCTTACGAGCAGTACTTC. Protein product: CASSQAYEQYF.

This CDR3 is CAWNGGLNYGYTF. The DNA for the CDR3 is TGTGCCTGGAACGGTGGGCTTAACTATGGCTACACCTTC. V usage is TRBV30 and J usage is TRBJ1-2; D gene unclear. CDR1 is GTSNPN and CDR2 is SVGIG in the germline V gene (reference sequence). This CDR3 region has 13 residues. The V end lost 4 bases, the J end lost 1 base, and 10 bases lay between the germline ends.

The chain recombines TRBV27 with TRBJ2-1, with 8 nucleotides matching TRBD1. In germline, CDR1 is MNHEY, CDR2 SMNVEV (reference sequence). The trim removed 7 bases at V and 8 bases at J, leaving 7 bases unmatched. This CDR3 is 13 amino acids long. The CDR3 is CASTKTGVDEQFF. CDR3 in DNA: TGTGCCAGCACCAAGACAGGGGTCGATGAGCAGTTCTTC.

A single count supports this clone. The CDR3 region has the DNA TGTGCCAGCAGCTTACTGGATACGCAGTATTTT. Residues: CASSLLDTQYF. The chain recombines TRBV7-9 with TRBJ2-3; D is unresolved. The CDR3 length is 11 residues. Germline CDR1 and CDR2: SEHNR and FQNEAQ (reference sequence). Between the trimmed V and J ends, which lost 2 bases and 6 bases, there was a span of 3 bases.

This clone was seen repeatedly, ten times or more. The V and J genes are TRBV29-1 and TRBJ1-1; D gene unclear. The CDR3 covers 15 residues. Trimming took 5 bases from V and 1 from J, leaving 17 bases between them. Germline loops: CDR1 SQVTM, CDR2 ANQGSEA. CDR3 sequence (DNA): TGCAGCGTTTCCCGAGGGTCGCTGAGGAACACTGAAGCTTTCTTT. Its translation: CSVSRGSLRNTEAFF.

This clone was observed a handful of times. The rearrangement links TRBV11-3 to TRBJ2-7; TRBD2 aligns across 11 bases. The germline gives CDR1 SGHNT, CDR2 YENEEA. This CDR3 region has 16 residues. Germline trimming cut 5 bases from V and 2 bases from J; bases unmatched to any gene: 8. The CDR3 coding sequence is TGTGCCAGCAGCCCACAATTAGCGGGGGGGACCTACGAGCAGTACTTC. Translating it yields CASSPQLAGGTYEQYF.

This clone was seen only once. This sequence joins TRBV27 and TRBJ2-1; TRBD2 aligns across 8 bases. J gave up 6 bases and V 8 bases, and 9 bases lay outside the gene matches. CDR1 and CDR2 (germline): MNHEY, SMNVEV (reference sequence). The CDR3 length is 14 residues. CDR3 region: CASEGAGGFNEQFF. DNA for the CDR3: TGTGCCAGCGAAGGGGCGGGGGGATTCAATGAGCAGTTCTTC.

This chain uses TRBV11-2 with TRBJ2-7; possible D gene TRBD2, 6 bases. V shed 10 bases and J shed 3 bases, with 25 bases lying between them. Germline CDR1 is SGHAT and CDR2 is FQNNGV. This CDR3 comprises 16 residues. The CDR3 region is CATPFPQCCGVYEQYF. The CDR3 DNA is TGTGCCACCCCATTCCCCCAATGTTGCGGGGTCTACGAGCAGTACTTC.

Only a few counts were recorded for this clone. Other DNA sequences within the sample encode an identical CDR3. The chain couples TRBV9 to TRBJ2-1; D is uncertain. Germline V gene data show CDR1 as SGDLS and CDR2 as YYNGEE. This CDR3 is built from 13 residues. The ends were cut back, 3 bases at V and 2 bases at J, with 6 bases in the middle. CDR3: CASSASPYNEQFF. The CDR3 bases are TGTGCCAGCAGCGCCTCTCCCTACAATGAGCAGTTCTTC.

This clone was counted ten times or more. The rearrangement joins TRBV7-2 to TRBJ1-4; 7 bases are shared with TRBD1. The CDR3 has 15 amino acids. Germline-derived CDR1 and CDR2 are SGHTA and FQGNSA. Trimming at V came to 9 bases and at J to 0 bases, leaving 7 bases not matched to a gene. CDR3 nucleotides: TGTGCCAGTGGAACACAGGGGACAACTAATGAAAAACTGTTTTTT. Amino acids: CASGTQGTTNEKLFF.

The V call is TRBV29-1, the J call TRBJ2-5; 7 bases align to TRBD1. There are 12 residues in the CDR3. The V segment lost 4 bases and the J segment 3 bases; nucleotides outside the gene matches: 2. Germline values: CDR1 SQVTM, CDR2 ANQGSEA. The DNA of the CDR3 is TGCAGCGTTGCAGGACAGGAAGAGACCCAGTACTTC. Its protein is CSVAGQEETQYF.

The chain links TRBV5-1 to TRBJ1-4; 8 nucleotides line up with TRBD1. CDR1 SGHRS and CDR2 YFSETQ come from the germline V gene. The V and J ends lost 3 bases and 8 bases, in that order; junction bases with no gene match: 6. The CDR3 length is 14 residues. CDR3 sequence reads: CASSSGQGDEKLFF. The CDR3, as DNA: TGCGCCAGCAGCTCCGGACAGGGAGACGAAAAACTGTTTTTT.

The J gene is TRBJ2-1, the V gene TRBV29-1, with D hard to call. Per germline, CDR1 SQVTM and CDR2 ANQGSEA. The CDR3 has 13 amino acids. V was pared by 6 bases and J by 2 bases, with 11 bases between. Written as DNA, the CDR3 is TGCAGCGTACCCAAGAACACCTACAATGAGCAGTTCTTC. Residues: CSVPKNTYNEQFF.

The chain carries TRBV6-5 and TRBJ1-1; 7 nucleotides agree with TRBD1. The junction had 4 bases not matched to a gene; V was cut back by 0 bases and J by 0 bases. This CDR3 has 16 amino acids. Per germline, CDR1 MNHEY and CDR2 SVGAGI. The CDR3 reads CASSYSRDSLNTEAFF. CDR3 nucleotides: TGTGCCAGCAGTTACTCGAGGGACAGCCTGAACACTGAAGCTTTCTTT.

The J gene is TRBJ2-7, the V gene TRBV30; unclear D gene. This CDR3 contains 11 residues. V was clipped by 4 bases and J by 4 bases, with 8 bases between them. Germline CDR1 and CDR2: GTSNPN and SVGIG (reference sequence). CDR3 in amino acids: CAWKRGYEQYF. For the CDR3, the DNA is TGTGCCTGGAAGCGAGGATACGAGCAGTACTTC.